This is a list of T cell receptor beta chains from one sample in a study of blood T cell repertoires in COVID-19. The repertoire was sequenced with immunoSEQ multiplex PCR; TCRdb's copy has only in-frame clones and lacks some. There are under 250,000 clones in the sample; 75% to 85% occur only once, and more than 5.5% lies in the top ten. Sequencing used peripheral blood. These receptors were obtained from a human donor in a cohort sampled during active COVID-19. CDR3s include the opening cysteine and the closing phenylalanine or tryptophan. The D gene is left open where the match is weak. Rows may omit the clone size; those that give it use once, few, many or a size class.

TRBJ2-5	-	-	TRBV6-6	CASSPGGNQETQYF	TGTGCCAGCAGCCCTGGGGGGAACCAAGAGACCCAGTACTTC
TRBJ1-5	-	once	TRBV5-1	CASSFWQGPNQPQHF	TGCGCCAGCAGCTTCTGGCAGGGCCCCAATCAGCCCCAGCATTTT
TRBJ1-2	-	-	TRBV12-5	CASGLRIGSSYTF	TGTGCTAGTGGTTTGAGGATAGGGAGTAGCTACACCTTC
TRBJ1-1	-	-	TRBV19	CASSRANTEAFF	TGTGCCAGTAGTAGGGCCAACACTGAAGCTTTCTTT
TRBJ2-7	-	once	TRBV5-5	CASSFRGGGYEQYF	TGTGCCAGCAGCTTTAGGGGAGGGGGCTACGAGCAGTACTTC
TRBJ2-2	-	-	TRBV6-6	CASSGDRNTGELFF	TGTGCCAGCAGTGGCGACAGGAACACCGGGGAGCTGTTTTTT
TRBJ2-5	-	-	TRBV19	CASSRREAQETQYF	TGTGCCAGTAGTAGGAGGGAAGCCCAAGAGACCCAGTACTTC
TRBJ2-2	TRBD2	-	TRBV7-9	CASSPTRSGGPPGELFF	TGTGCCAGCAGCCCAACGCGATCGGGAGGCCCCCCCGGGGAGCTGTTTTTT
TRBJ1-2	-	once	TRBV4-1	CASSQGAGVYGYTF	TGCGCCAGCAGCCAAGGGGCAGGGGTCTATGGCTACACCTTC
TRBJ1-3	-	-	TRBV30	CAWRNLVGTSSGNTIYF	TGTGCCTGGAGGAACCTAGTTGGCACGAGCTCTGGAAACACCATATATTTT
TRBJ2-3	TRBD2	few	TRBV15	CATSARLAGDDTQYF	TGTGCCACCAGCGCAAGACTAGCGGGAGATGATACGCAGTATTTT
TRBJ2-2	TRBD1	-	TRBV9	CASSPIQGTGELFF	TGTGCCAGCAGCCCCATACAGGGGACCGGGGAGCTGTTTTTT
TRBJ2-1	TRBD2	-	TRBV5-1	CASSPGLAGDNEQFF	TGCGCCAGCAGCCCTGGACTAGCGGGAGACAATGAGCAGTTCTTC
TRBJ1-2	-	-	TRBV6-6	CASSTRQANYGYTF	TGTGCCAGCAGTACCAGACAGGCGAACTATGGCTACACCTTC
TRBJ2-7	TRBD2	once	TRBV2	CASSARGLAGIYEQYF	TGTGCCAGCAGTGCCCGGGGACTAGCGGGAATCTACGAGCAGTACTTC
TRBJ1-3	-	-	TRBV10-1	CASSEGQPGNTIYF	TGCGCCAGCAGTGAGGGACAGCCGGGAAACACCATATATTTT
TRBJ2-4	TRBD2	-	TRBV7-9	CASSLARASGLGPIQYF	TGTGCCAGCAGCTTAGCGCGGGCTAGCGGACTCGGGCCCATTCAGTACTTC
TRBJ2-1	TRBD1	-	TRBV19	CASRDSHNEQFF	TGTGCCAGTCGGGACAGCCACAATGAGCAGTTCTTC
TRBJ2-1	-	-	TRBV11-3	CASSLGGYDEQFF	TGTGCCAGCAGCTTAGGAGGGTACGATGAGCAGTTCTTC
TRBJ2-3	TRBD1	-	TRBV3-1/TRBV3-2	CASSQGGGPTDTQYF	TGTGCCAGCAGCCAAGGAGGGGGCCCTACAGATACGCAGTATTTT
TRBJ2-7	TRBD1	-	TRBV7-6	CASSSGQGIPYEQYF	TGTGCCAGCAGCTCGGGACAGGGGATCCCCTACGAGCAGTACTTC
TRBJ2-7	TRBD1	-	TRBV11-1	CASSPPGQPYEQYF	TGTGCCAGCAGCCCTCCGGGACAGCCTTACGAGCAGTACTTC